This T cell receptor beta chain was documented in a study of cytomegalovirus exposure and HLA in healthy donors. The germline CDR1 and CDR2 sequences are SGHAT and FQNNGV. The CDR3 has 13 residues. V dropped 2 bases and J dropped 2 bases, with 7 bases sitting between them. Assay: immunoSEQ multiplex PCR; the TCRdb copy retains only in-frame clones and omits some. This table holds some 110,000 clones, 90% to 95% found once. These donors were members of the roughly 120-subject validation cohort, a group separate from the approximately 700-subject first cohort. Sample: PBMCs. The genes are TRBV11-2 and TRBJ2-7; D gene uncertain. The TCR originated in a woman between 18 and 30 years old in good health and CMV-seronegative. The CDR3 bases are TGTGCCAGCAGCTTAATGTATCCCTACGAGCAGTACTTC. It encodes CASSLMYPYEQYF. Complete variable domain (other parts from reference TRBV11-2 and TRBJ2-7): EAGVAQSPRYKIIEKRQSVAFWCNPISGHATLYWYQQILGQGPKLLIQFQNNGVVDDSQLPKDRFSAERLKGVDSTLKIQPAKLEDSAVYLCASSLMYPYEQYFGPGTRLTVT.